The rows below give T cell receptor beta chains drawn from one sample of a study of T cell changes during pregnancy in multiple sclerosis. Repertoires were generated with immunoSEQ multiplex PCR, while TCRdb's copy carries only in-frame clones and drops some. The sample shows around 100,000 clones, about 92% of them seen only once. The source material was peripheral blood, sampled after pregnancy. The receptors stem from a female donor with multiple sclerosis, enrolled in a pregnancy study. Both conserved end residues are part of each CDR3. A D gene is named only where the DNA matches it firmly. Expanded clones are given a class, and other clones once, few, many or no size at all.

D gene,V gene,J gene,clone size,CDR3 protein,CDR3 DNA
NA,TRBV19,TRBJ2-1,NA,CASSPAGYVDNEQFF,TGTGCCAGTAGTCCCGCAGGGTATGTGGACAATGAGCAGTTCTTC
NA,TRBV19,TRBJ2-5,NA,CASSISEETQYF,TGTGCCAGTAGTATATCAGAAGAGACCCAGTACTTC
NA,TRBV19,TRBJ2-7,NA,CASSIKDKTYEQYF,TGTGCCAGTAGTATAAAAGACAAGACCTACGAGCAGTACTTC
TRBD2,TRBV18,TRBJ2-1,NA,CASSLAGTSGNYNEQFF,TGTGCCAGCTCACTAGCCGGGACTAGCGGTAACTACAATGAGCAGTTCTTC
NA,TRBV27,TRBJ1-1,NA,CASAQEGVGTEAFF,TGTGCCAGCGCCCAAGAGGGGGTGGGCACTGAAGCTTTCTTT
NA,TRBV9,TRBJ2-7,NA,CASSTGPQSYEQYF,TGTGCCAGCAGCACAGGGCCACAATCCTACGAGCAGTACTTC
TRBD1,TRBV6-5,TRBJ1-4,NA,CASRGTDNEKLFF,TGTGCCAGCAGGGGGACAGATAATGAAAAACTGTTTTTT
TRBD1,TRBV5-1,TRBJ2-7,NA,CASSLEGTGGREQYF,TGCGCCAGCAGCTTGGAGGGGACAGGGGGCCGGGAGCAGTACTTC
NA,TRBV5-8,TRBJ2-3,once,CASSWHRAGDTQYF,TGTGCCAGCAGCTGGCACAGGGCCGGGGATACGCAGTATTTT
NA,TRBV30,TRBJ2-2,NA,CAWSVLANTGELFF,TGTGCCTGGAGTGTACTAGCGAACACCGGGGAGCTGTTTTTT
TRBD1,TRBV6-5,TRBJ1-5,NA,CASSPQGSHQPQHF,TGTGCCAGCAGTCCACAGGGGAGTCATCAGCCCCAGCATTTT
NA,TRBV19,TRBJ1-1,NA,CASSKTVGTEAFF,TGTGCCAGTAGTAAGACAGTGGGCACTGAAGCTTTCTTT
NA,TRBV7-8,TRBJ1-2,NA,CASSLPQGRAPSGYTF,TGTGCCAGCAGCTTACCTCAGGGTAGGGCTCCGTCTGGCTACACCTTC
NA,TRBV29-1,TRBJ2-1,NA,CSVQITRNNEQFF,TGCAGCGTTCAAATTACTAGGAACAATGAGCAGTTCTTC
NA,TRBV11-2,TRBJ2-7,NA,CASSLGSFGISYEQYF,TGTGCCAGCAGCTTAGGGTCGTTCGGGATCTCCTACGAGCAGTACTTC
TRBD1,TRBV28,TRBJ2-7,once,CAVLGTGLFEQYF,TGTGCCGTCCTCGGGACAGGGCTTTTCGAGCAGTACTTC
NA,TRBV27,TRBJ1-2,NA,CASRRTESNYGYTF,TGTGCCAGCAGGCGGACAGAGTCTAACTATGGCTACACCTTC
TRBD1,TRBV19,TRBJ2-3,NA,CASRKQGSDTQYF,TGTGCCAGTAGAAAACAGGGGTCAGATACGCAGTATTTT
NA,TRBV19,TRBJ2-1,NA,CASSIKMESEQFF,TGTGCCAGTAGTATAAAGATGGAGAGTGAGCAGTTCTTC
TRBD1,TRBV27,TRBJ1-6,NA,CASTLYLRGGLPLHF,TGTGCCAGCACCCTCTACCTCCGAGGGGGCCTACCCCTCCACTTT
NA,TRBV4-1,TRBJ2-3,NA,CALQRQHLWDTQYF,TGCGCCTTACAACGACAGCACCTTTGGGATACGCAGTATTTT
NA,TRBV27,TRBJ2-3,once,CASSPLLDLTGYTDTQYF,TGTGCCAGCAGTCCTCTACTGGATTTGACAGGATACACAGATACGCAGTATTTT
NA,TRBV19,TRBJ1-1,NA,CASTAMGGNTEAFF,TGTGCCAGTACCGCGATGGGGGGGAACACTGAAGCTTTCTTT